The source of this T cell receptor (beta chain) is a study of technical replicates of blood from a handful of donors. The table came from immunoSEQ multiplex PCR; TCRdb's copy has only in-frame clones and leaves some out. The sample has just over 75,000 clones, about 92% seen once; the top ten hold around 0.43%. The V and J ends lost 3 bases and 7 bases respectively, with 15 bases between them. The germline gives CDR1 SQVTM, CDR2 ANQGSEA. The CDR3 runs 13 residues. The V and J genes are TRBV29-1 and TRBJ1-2; a possible D gene is TRBD1 (6 bases). The sequenced sample consisted of T cells isolated from PBMCs. This TCR derives from a human donor in good health. The CDR3 is CSVEATGTAGYTF. CDR3 sequence (DNA): TGCAGCGTTGAGGCCACAGGGACCGCTGGCTACACCTTC.